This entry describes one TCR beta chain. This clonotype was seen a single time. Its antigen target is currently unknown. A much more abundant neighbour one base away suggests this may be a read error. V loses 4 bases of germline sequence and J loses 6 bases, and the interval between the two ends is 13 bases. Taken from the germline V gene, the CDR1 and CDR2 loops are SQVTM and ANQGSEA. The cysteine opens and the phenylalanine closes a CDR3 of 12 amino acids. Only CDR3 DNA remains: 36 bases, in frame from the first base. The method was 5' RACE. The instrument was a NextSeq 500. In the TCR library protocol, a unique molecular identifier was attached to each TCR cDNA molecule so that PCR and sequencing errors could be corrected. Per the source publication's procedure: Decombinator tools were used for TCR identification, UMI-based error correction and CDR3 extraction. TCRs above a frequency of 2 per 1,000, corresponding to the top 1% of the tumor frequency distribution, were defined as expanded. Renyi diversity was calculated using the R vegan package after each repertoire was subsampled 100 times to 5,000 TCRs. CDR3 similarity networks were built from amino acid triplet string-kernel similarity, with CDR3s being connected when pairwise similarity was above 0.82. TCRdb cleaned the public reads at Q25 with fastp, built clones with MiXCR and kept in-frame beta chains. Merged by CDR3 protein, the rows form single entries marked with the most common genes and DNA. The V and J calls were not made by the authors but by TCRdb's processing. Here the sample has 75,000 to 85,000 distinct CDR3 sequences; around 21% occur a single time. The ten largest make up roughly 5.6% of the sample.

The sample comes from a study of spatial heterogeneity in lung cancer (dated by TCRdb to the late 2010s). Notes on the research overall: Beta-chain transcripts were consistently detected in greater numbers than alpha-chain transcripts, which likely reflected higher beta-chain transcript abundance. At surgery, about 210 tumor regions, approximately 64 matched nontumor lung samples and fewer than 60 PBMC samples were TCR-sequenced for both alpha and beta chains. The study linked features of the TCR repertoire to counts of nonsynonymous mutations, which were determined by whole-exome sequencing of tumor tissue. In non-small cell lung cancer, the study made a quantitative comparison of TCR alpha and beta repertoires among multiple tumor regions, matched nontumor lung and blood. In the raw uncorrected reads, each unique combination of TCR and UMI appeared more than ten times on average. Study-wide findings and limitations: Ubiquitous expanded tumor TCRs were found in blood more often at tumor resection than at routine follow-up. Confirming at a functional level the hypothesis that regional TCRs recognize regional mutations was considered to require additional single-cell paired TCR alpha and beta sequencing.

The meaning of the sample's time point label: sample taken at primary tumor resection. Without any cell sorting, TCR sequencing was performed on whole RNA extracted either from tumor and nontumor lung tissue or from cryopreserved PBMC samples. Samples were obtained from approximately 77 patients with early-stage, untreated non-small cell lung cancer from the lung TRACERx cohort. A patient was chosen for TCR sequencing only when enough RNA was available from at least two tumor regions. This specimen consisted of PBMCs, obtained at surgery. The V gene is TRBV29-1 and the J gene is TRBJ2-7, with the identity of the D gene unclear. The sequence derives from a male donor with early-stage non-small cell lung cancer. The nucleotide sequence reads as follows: TGCAGCGTTGTCAATCTATTCTTCGAGCAGTACTTC. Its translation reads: CSVVNLFFEQYF.